Shown below are 18 T cell receptor beta chains from a single sample sequenced in a study of Ad26.COV2.S vaccination and SARS-CoV-2 variants. The assay was immunoSEQ multiplex PCR, and TCRdb's table has in-frame clones only and misses some. The table includes 400,000 to 450,000 clones, around 93% detected once. The treatment here: approximately 18 received Ad26.COV2.S at low or high dose, single or two shots; roughly five received placebo; per-sample allocation not given. The study sampled participants on day 63 after the first vaccine or placebo injection. The specimen comprised peripheral blood, sampled in a trial of Ad26.COV2.S vaccine versus placebo. Every receptor here comes from a person between 18 and 60 years old who received the Ad26.COV2.S COVID-19 vaccine or a placebo.

The V gene is TRBV2, the J gene TRBJ2-7; D gene ambiguous. V lost 2 bases, J lost 1 base, and 21 bases lay in between. The CDR3 runs to 18 residues. The germline V gene has CDR1 SNHLY and CDR2 FYNNEI. CDR3 sequence: CASSETQYKYSLSYEQYF. CDR3 bases: TGTGCCAGCAGTGAAACGCAATACAAATACAGTTTGTCCTACGAGCAGTACTTC.

The V gene is TRBV28, the J gene TRBJ1-4; 8 bases are shared with TRBD1. The V and J ends lost 5 bases and 4 bases, in that order; junction bases with no gene match: 3. The CDR3 is made up of 14 amino acids. CDR1 is MDHEN, CDR2 SYDVKM, per germline. CDR3 bases: TGTGCCAGCAGTGTACAGGGGGGTAATGAAAAACTGTTTTTT. As protein: CASSVQGGNEKLFF.

The DNA of the CDR3 is TGTGCCTGGTCTTTCCGGGCCGACTATGGCTACACCTTC. This sequence encodes CAWSFRADYGYTF. This rearrangement joins TRBV30 to TRBJ1-2; D is undetermined. The CDR3 runs to 13 residues. Germline CDR1 GTSNPN, CDR2 SVGIG (reference sequence). Trimming removed 5 bases from V and 3 bases from J, with 13 bases in between.

The chain uses TRBV28 and TRBJ2-1; 8 bases are a match to TRBD2. The CDR3 covers 16 residues. Germline V lookup: CDR1 MDHEN, CDR2 SYDVKM. V shed 5 bases, J shed 3 bases, and the junction held 9 bases outside the gene matches. This CDR3 is CASSLPGAGGYNEQFF. In DNA, the CDR3 is TGTGCCAGCAGTCTCCCCGGGGCGGGGGGCTACAATGAGCAGTTCTTC. The full variable domain, completed using reference TRBV28 and TRBJ2-1, is DVKVTQSSRYLVKRTGEKVFLECVQDMDHENMFWYRQDPGLGLRLIYFSYDVKMKEKGDIPEGYSVSREKKERFSLILESASTNQTSMYLCASSLPGAGGYNEQFFGPGTRLTVL.

The V and J genes are TRBV27 and TRBJ1-4; D remains ambiguous. This CDR3 spans 16 amino acids. The V and J ends lost 6 bases and 7 bases respectively, with 21 bases between them. Germline-derived CDR1 and CDR2 are MNHEY and SMNVEV (reference sequence). The CDR3 spells CASSFNIGLIGEKLFF. CDR3 DNA: TGTGCCAGCAGCTTCAATATCGGGTTGATAGGTGAAAAACTGTTTTTT. The full variable domain, its missing parts supplied by reference TRBV27 and TRBJ1-4, is EAQVTQNPRYLITVTGKKLTVTCSQNMNHEYMSWYRQDPGLGLRQIYYSMNVEVTDKGDVPEGYKVSRKEKRNFPLILESPSPNQTSLYFCASSFNIGLIGEKLFFGSGTQLSVL.

V gene TRBV27 combines with J gene TRBJ1-1, with 10 nucleotides matching TRBD1. The CDR3 is made up of 16 amino acids. With 5 bases clipped from V and 4 bases from J, the junction kept 10 bases outside the gene matches. Germline values: CDR1 MNHEY, CDR2 SMNVEV (reference sequence). The CDR3 reads CASSRGTGATGTEAFF. The DNA of the CDR3 is TGTGCCAGCAGTAGAGGGACAGGGGCGACTGGCACTGAAGCTTTCTTT.

This rearrangement joins TRBV29-1 to TRBJ1-1; D call uncertain. V was shortened by 7 bases and J by 2 bases, with 5 bases between the two germline ends. This CDR3 is 10 amino acids long. Germline V CDR1 and CDR2: SQVTM, ANQGSEA. CDR3 protein: CSAVNTEAFF. The CDR3 DNA reads as TGCAGCGCGGTAAACACTGAAGCTTTCTTT. The whole variable domain, remainder taken from reference TRBV29-1 and TRBJ1-1, is SAVISQKPSRDICQRGTSLTIQCQVDSQVTMMFWYRQQPGQSLTLIATANQGSEATYESGFVIDKFPISRPNLTFSTLTVSNMSPEDSSIYLCSAVNTEAFFGQGTRLTVV.

The chain recombines TRBV28 with TRBJ1-1; D is uncertain. Germline lookup yields CDR1 MDHEN and CDR2 SYDVKM. With 5 bases removed from V and 4 bases from J, the gap between germline ends came to 11 bases. CDR3 length: 13 amino acids. In DNA form, the CDR3 reads TGTGCCAGCAGTCTATATTTAGGCACTGAAGCTTTCTTT. Translating gives CASSLYLGTEAFF.

This chain connects TRBV6-5 to TRBJ1-3, with D uncertain. Germline V gives CDR1 MNHEY, CDR2 SVGAGI. The CDR3 spans 14 residues. The V gene lost 6 bases and the J gene lost 3 bases, with 12 bases spanning the gap. CDR3 bases: TGTGCCAGCAGGGTAGACCCCATTGGAAACACCATATATTTT. This gives the protein CASRVDPIGNTIYF.

The J gene is TRBJ2-1, the V gene TRBV7-7; either TRBD1 or TRBD2 may supply D (5 bases each). Trimming stripped 2 bases from V and 6 bases from J, with 17 bases between. Germline V lookup: CDR1 SSHAT, CDR2 FNYEAQ (reference sequence). CDR3 length: 16 residues. The CDR3 DNA reads as TGTGCCAGCAGCTTAAATGTCGGGGCGGCCTTCAATGAGCAGTTCTTC. It codes for CASSLNVGAAFNEQFF.

The CDR3 DNA sequence: TGTGCCAGCAGCAAACCCCATCAGCCCCAGCATTTT. As protein: CASSKPHQPQHF. The chain joins TRBV28 to TRBJ1-5; no clear D. Germline V gene lookup returns CDR1 MDHEN and CDR2 SYDVKM. The CDR3 has 12 residues. V lost 6 bases and J lost 5, with 8 bases in between.

The rearrangement uses TRBV7-6 and TRBJ2-7; 8 nucleotides align to TRBD2. V lost 1 base and J lost 3; bases outside the gene matches: 5. The germline gives CDR1 SGHVS, CDR2 FNYEAQ. The CDR3 sequence is 15 residues long. The CDR3 DNA reads TGTGCCAGCAGCTTAGGAGCGGGGGCGGGCTACGAGCAGTACTTC. This gives the protein CASSLGAGAGYEQYF.

This chain uses TRBV7-9 with TRBJ2-7; TRBD2 might be the D (5 bases). CDR1 SEHNR and CDR2 FQNEAQ come from the germline V gene (reference sequence). V lost 6 bases and J 2 bases, leaving 11 bases between the germline ends. The CDR3 is 13 residues long. CDR3 DNA sequence: TGTGCCAGCAGTAGAGGGCTAACCTACGAGCAGTACTTC. Translated, it gives CASSRGLTYEQYF.

This rearrangement joins TRBV12-5 to TRBJ2-1, with a tentative D call TRBD1 (6 bases). Trimming cost V 1 base and J 5 bases, with 12 bases left between them. This CDR3 spans 15 amino acids. In germline, CDR1 is LGHNT, CDR2 FRNRAP. The CDR3 region is CASGLEQGFNNEQFF. DNA for the CDR3: TGTGCTAGTGGTTTGGAACAGGGCTTCAACAATGAGCAGTTCTTC. The full variable domain, with the rest looked up from reference TRBV12-5 and TRBJ2-1, is DARVTQTPRHKVTEMGQEVTMRCQPILGHNTVFWYRQTMMQGLELLAYFRNRAPLDDSGMPKDRFSAEMPDATLATLKIQPSEPRDSAVYFCASGLEQGFNNEQFFGPGTRLTVL.

This chain links TRBV4-3 with TRBJ2-2, with D maybe TRBD1 (6 bases). The CDR3 runs 15 residues. Per germline, CDR1 LGHNA and CDR2 YSLEER. Trimming stripped 5 bases from V and 7 bases from J, with 17 bases between. Written as DNA, the CDR3 is TGCGCCAGCAGCGGCGACAGGAAGAAGAGCGGGGAGCTGTTTTTT. Translated: CASSGDRKKSGELFF.

The chain is built from TRBV9 and TRBJ1-5; the D gene is possibly TRBD1 (6 bases). V dropped 4 bases and J dropped 4 bases, with 12 bases sitting between them. Germline loops: CDR1 SGDLS, CDR2 YYNGEE. The CDR3 length is 14 residues. CDR3 protein: CASSLPDSNQPQHF. CDR3 nucleotides: TGTGCCAGCAGCTTACCGGACAGTAATCAGCCCCAGCATTTT.

This sequence joins TRBV3-1 (or the pseudogene TRBV3-2) and TRBJ1-2; no definite D call. Germline values: CDR1 LGHDT, CDR2 YNNKEL (reference sequence). V gave up 1 base and J gave up 4 bases, with 10 bases separating them. The length of the CDR3 is 14 residues. The CDR3 DNA reads as TGTGCCAGCAGCCAAGGGCGGCTTGCCTATGGCTACACCTTC. Amino acid sequence: CASSQGRLAYGYTF.

The V gene is TRBV7-9, the J gene TRBJ1-5; D is ambiguous. Per the germline V gene, CDR1 is SEHNR and CDR2 is FQNEAQ (reference sequence). The CDR3 totals 14 residues. V lost 0 bases to trimming and J lost 9 bases, with 12 bases between them. CDR3 loop: CASSLAGPIWPQHF. CDR3 in DNA: TGTGCCAGCAGCTTAGCAGGACCCATATGGCCCCAGCATTTT.